This entry is about one T cell receptor (beta chain). The data are from a study of blood T cell repertoires in COVID-19. The overall study: The United States, Italy and Spain were the sources of the acute and convalescent COVID-19 samples. The analysed material was cDNA or gDNA that came from T cells, B-cell-depleted T cells, or PBMCs.

Original processing notes: Amplification of reference gene primers provided the estimated nucleated cell counts. Here immunoSEQ multiplex PCR was the method, and the copy in TCRdb shows in-frame clones only, minus some. V and J calls and clone size follow that table, whereas D and trimming were derived from the DNA. Of 180,000 or so clones in the sample, roughly 84% were seen once. The Seattle patients, enrolled during active infection, were followed longitudinally. The V gene's germline CDR1 is MNHEY and CDR2 SMNVEV (reference sequence). CDR3 length: 18 residues. With 7 bases clipped from V and 7 bases from J, the junction kept 17 bases outside the gene matches.

This sequence originates from a woman aged 70 to 79 with COVID-19, enrolled during active disease. The specimen was peripheral blood. The chain links TRBV27 to TRBJ2-5, with TRBD2 matching 14 bases. The CDR3 DNA reads as TGTGCCAGCACGGCTGCGGGACTAGCGGGGGCCGAAACGGGGACCCAGTACTTC. Amino acid sequence: CASTAAGLAGAETGTQYF.